What follows are 10 T cell receptor beta chains derived from one specimen sequenced in a study of T cell responses to AZD1222 COVID-19 vaccine. Sequenced by immunoSEQ multiplex PCR; TCRdb stores in-frame clones only, minus some. The sample gives 120,000 or so clones, around 89% of which show up once; around 10% is in the top ten. The source material was peripheral blood, sampled on day 0 of MenACWY control vaccination. These receptors were collected from an adult in good health.

The chain couples TRBV11-3 to TRBJ2-3; 7 bases fit TRBD2. CDR1 is SGHNT and CDR2 is YENEEA in the germline V gene. V trimming: 4 bases; J trimming: 1 base; junction bases outside the gene matches: 11. The CDR3 has 17 residues. The CDR3 DNA is TGTGCCAGCAGCTCCAGCGGAACGGGGAGGGGCACAGATACGCAGTATTTT. This encodes CASSSSGTGRGTDTQYF.

The chain joins TRBV10-3 to TRBJ2-7, with a weak D call TRBD2 (6 bases). The V and J ends lost 2 bases and 4 bases respectively, with 9 bases between them. Germline V gives CDR1 ENHRY, CDR2 SYGVKD. The CDR3 has 13 amino acids. CDR3 region: CAISETSRYEQYF. The CDR3 nucleotides read TGTGCCATCAGTGAGACTAGCAGGTACGAGCAGTACTTC.

This chain uses TRBV7-8 with TRBJ2-3; D is undetermined. Germline V gene lookup returns CDR1 SGHVS and CDR2 FQNEAQ. The CDR3 is 13 amino acids. V was trimmed by 5 bases and J by 2 bases, leaving 8 bases between them. The CDR3 DNA is TGTGCCAGCAGCCTCCCCAACACAGATACGCAGTATTTT. Its protein product is CASSLPNTDTQYF.

This rearrangement joins TRBV7-2 to TRBJ2-2; 11 positions agree with TRBD2. Germline V lookup: CDR1 SGHTA, CDR2 FQGNSA. V lost 0 bases and J lost 6; bases outside the gene matches: 6. This CDR3 is built from 17 residues. CDR3 sequence: CASSLARSGRAAGELFF. CDR3 in DNA: TGTGCCAGCAGCTTAGCGCGTAGCGGGAGGGCCGCCGGGGAGCTGTTTTTT. Combining the CDR3 with reference TRBV7-2 and TRBJ2-2 gives the whole variable domain GAGVSQSPSNKVTEKGKDVELRCDPISGHTALYWYRQSLGQGLEFLIYFQGNSAPDKSGLPSDRFSAERTGGSVSTLTIQRTQQEDSAVYLCASSLARSGRAAGELFFGEGSRLTVL.

The chain couples TRBV5-1 to TRBJ1-6; no definite D call. Germline V gene data show CDR1 as SGHRS and CDR2 as YFSETQ. Trimming removed 2 bases at V and 8 bases at J, with 11 bases between. The CDR3 length is 14 residues. The CDR3 protein is CASSFGQDDSPLHF. The CDR3 bases are TGCGCCAGCAGCTTCGGCCAGGATGATTCACCCCTCCACTTT.

The chain couples TRBV3-1 (or the pseudogene TRBV3-2) to TRBJ2-1; TRBD2 matches at 13 bases. Per the germline V gene, CDR1 is LGHDT and CDR2 is YNNKEL (reference sequence). The CDR3 is 18 residues long. J gave up 10 bases and V 3 bases, and 15 bases lay outside the gene matches. The CDR3 region is CASSHHRDRGLAGEEQFF. DNA for the CDR3: TGTGCCAGCAGCCACCACCGAGACCGAGGACTAGCGGGAGAGGAGCAGTTCTTC.

V gene TRBV2 combines with J gene TRBJ2-5; 9 nucleotides agree with TRBD1. Germline V lookup: CDR1 SNHLY, CDR2 FYNNEI. The CDR3 has 15 residues. After removal of 4 bases from V and 2 bases from J, the junction contained 5 bases not matched to a gene. The CDR3 spells CASSVRTGVQETQYF. The CDR3 nucleotides read TGTGCCAGCAGTGTAAGGACAGGGGTACAAGAGACCCAGTACTTC.

The table lists this clone with a few counts. The chain couples TRBV2 to TRBJ1-4; the D gene is possibly TRBD1 (6 bases). The V gene lost 7 bases and the J gene lost 6 bases, with 12 bases spanning the gap. CDR1 and CDR2 (germline): SNHLY, FYNNEI. The CDR3 is 13 residues long. CDR3 nucleotides: TGTGCCAGCACGGGGGCAGGCCATGAAAAACTGTTTTTT. This gives the protein CASTGAGHEKLFF.

The chain couples TRBV7-2 to TRBJ1-1; D call uncertain. Germline assignment: CDR1 SGHTA and CDR2 FQGNSA. V lost 5 bases, J lost 0 bases, and 7 bases lay in between. This CDR3 comprises 13 residues. The CDR3 here is CASSPGLNTEAFF. CDR3 sequence (DNA): TGTGCCAGCAGCCCCGGACTGAACACTGAAGCTTTCTTT.

This sequence joins TRBV5-1 and TRBJ2-7; 8 nucleotides agree with TRBD2. The CDR3 is 13 amino acids. CDR1 and CDR2 from the germline V gene are SGHRS and YFSETQ. V gave up 7 bases and J gave up 6 bases; unmatched junction bases: 9. CDR3 nucleotides: TGCGCCAGCCGGGAGGGCCGGGGGTTCGAGCAGTACTTC. This encodes CASREGRGFEQYF.